This record looks at one T cell receptor beta chain sequence and its context. Its target is not known. The sample is drawn from a study of T cells in women clearing cervical HPV infection. Dot-blot hybridization genotyped cervical HPV amplified with MY09/MY11 PCR. This table comes from immunoSEQ multiplex PCR, and its TCRdb copy is limited to in-frame clones, with some not included. In all, the sample yields 45,000 to 55,000 clones. Study-level results: CIN3+ cases had significantly higher TCR richness than controls; evenness did not differ.

The receptor comes from a woman between 18 and 69 years old with a cervical HPV16 infection that either progressed to CIN3+ or cleared (not recorded which). Specimen: blood buffy coat.

The CDR3 loop is CASSLIGGSTDTYTF. CDR3 DNA, as far as it was read: TGTGCCAGCAGCTTAATTGGGGGGTCCACAGATACC. The chain joins TRBV7-3 to TRBJ1-2, with D possibly matching TRBD1 (5 bases). The read halts 3 residues ahead of the CDR3 end, with the missing end drawn from the germline J gene. CDR1 is SGHTA, CDR2 FQGTGA, per germline. This CDR3 spans 15 amino acids.